Listed below are T cell receptor beta chains from one sample, sequenced in a study of siplizumab effects on memory and regulatory T cells. Some clones are missing from TCRdb's copy, which holds only in-frame ones; the method was immunoSEQ multiplex PCR. The sample lists 80,000 to 130,000 clones; about 90% were seen once. Sequenced material: Tregs sorted from blood. Receptor source: a human donor in good health. Both conserved end residues are part of each CDR3. Fields, in order: CDR3 length, V gene, J gene, clone size, D gene, CDR3 DNA, CDR3 protein. A D gene is named only where the DNA matches it firmly. Size values are once, few and many counts, or a class for expanded clones, and some rows have none.

>16|TRBV7-9|TRBJ2-1|-|TRBD2
TGTGCCAGCAGCAATCCTAGGACTAGCGGTCCCAATGAGCAGTTCTTC
CASSNPRTSGPNEQFF
>17|TRBV7-9|TRBJ1-2|-|-
TGTGCCAGCAGCTTAGCGAGGGCCACAGGGTTGCATAATGGCTACACCTTC
CASSLARATGLHNGYTF
>12|TRBV5-8|TRBJ1-1|-|-
TGTGCCAGCAGCTATTTGGACACTGAAGCTTTCTTT
CASSYLDTEAFF
>13|TRBV10-3|TRBJ2-7|once|-
TGTGCCACAAACTTAGACCGTACCTACGAGCAGTACTTC
CATNLDRTYEQYF
>16|TRBV5-1|TRBJ2-4|-|-
TGCGCCAGCAGCTTGAGGGGGAATCGAGCCAAAAACATTCAGTACTTC
CASSLRGNRAKNIQYF
>16|TRBV21-1|TRBJ1-5|-|-
TGTGCCAGCAGCACTCGCGGACAAGATAGCAATCAGCCCCAGCATTTT
CASSTRGQDSNQPQHF
>11|TRBV7-2|TRBJ1-4|-|-
TGTGCCAGCAGCTTGAATGAAAAACTGTTTTTT
CASSLNEKLFF
>15|TRBV15|TRBJ1-2|-|-
TGTGCCACCAGCAGAGATCTGACGGGTCCTGGGGGCTACACCTTC
CATSRDLTGPGGYTF
>15|TRBV2|TRBJ2-7|-|-
TGTGCCAGCAGTGAGGGGTCAGGCAGGGCCTACGAGCAGTACTTC
CASSEGSGRAYEQYF
>17|TRBV23-1|TRBJ1-3|-|TRBD1
TGCGCCAGCAGTCAATGGGTCCACAGGGGGCATGGAAACACCATATATTTT
CASSQWVHRGHGNTIYF
>18|TRBV19|TRBJ2-3|-|TRBD2
TGTGCCAGTAGTATAGCCGCCGCAACTAGCGGGGGGGGAGTTGCGCAGTATTTT
CASSIAAATSGGGVAQYF
>13|TRBV6-5|TRBJ2-1|-|-
TGTGCCAGCAGACAGACAGTGGGGACCGGGCCGTTCTTC
CASRQTVGTGPFF
>15|TRBV7-8|TRBJ1-5|-|-
TGTGCCAGCAGCTTAGAACACAATAGCAATCAGCCCCAGCATTTT
CASSLEHNSNQPQHF
>15|TRBV7-2|TRBJ2-3|-|-
TGTGCCAGCAGCTCAGACAGGAAGACGTGGGATACGCAGTATTTT
CASSSDRKTWDTQYF
>16|TRBV28|TRBJ2-3|-|TRBD2
TGTGCCAGCAGTAACCGACTAGCGGGGGGCACAGATACGCAGTATTTT
CASSNRLAGGTDTQYF
>15|TRBV6-5|TRBJ1-1|once|-
TGTGCCAGCAGTTACTCGATCAGGGTTGGGACTGAAGCTTTCTTT
CASSYSIRVGTEAFF
>15|TRBV6-5|TRBJ1-2|-|TRBD1
TGTGCCAGCAGTTTGGATTCCGGGACAGGGGTCGGCTACACCTTC
CASSLDSGTGVGYTF
>21|TRBV27|TRBJ2-1|-|TRBD2
TGTGCCAGCAGTTTCGGGACTAGCGGAAATCTTAAGACACCCCTTAACAATGAGCAGTTCTTC
CASSFGTSGNLKTPLNNEQFF
>13|TRBV5-1|TRBJ2-7|-|-
TGCGCCAGCAGCTTGGCCGGGCAGCACGAGCAGTACTTC
CASSLAGQHEQYF
>14|TRBV10-3|TRBJ1-2|-|TRBD1
TGTGCCATCAGTGAACAGGGGGCGCACTATGGCTACACCTTC
CAISEQGAHYGYTF
>12|TRBV11-2|TRBJ2-3|few|-
TGTGCCAGCAGCCGGACCACAGATACGCAGTATTTT
CASSRTTDTQYF
>14|TRBV28|TRBJ1-2|-|-
TGTGCCAGCAGTTCCAGCCCCCTAAACTATGGCTACACCTTC
CASSSSPLNYGYTF
>15|TRBV4-2|TRBJ2-5|-|-
TGTGCCAGCAGCCATGATCGACAGAACCAAGAGACCCAGTACTTC
CASSHDRQNQETQYF
>17|TRBV6-1|TRBJ2-3|-|-
TGTGCCAGCAGTGACACTAGGGGCCCTTTTAGCACAGATACGCAGTATTTT
CASSDTRGPFSTDTQYF
>16|TRBV7-3|TRBJ2-5|-|-
TGTGCCAGCAGCTTAAGATTGTGGGAGCCCCCCGAGACCCAGTACTTC
CASSLRLWEPPETQYF
>14|TRBV2|TRBJ1-1|-|TRBD1
TGTGCCAGCACAGGTCAGGGGGTTACCACTGAAGCTTTCTTT
CASTGQGVTTEAFF
>15|TRBV19|TRBJ2-1|-|-
TGTGCCAGTAGTTCCCCGGGGTCCCCTTACAATGAGCAGTTCTTC
CASSSPGSPYNEQFF
>17|TRBV27|TRBJ1-2|once|-
TGTGCCAGCAGTTCCTCAGTTAGATCAGCCCTAAACTATGGCTACACCTTC
CASSSSVRSALNYGYTF
>14|TRBV6-1|TRBJ2-7|-|TRBD2
TGTGCCAGCAGTACCAGCGGGAGTGCCTACGAGCAGTACTTC
CASSTSGSAYEQYF
>13|TRBV19|TRBJ2-7|-|TRBD1
TGTGCCAGTAGTGCGCAGGGGGCCCACGAGCAGTACTTC
CASSAQGAHEQYF
>15|TRBV19|TRBJ1-5|-|-
TGTGCCAGTAGTATAGCTGGCAGGCTAGATCAGCCCCAGCATTTT
CASSIAGRLDQPQHF
>14|TRBV7-9|TRBJ1-2|-|-
TGTGCCAGCAGCTTAAGTACGGGTTCGGATGGCTACACCTTC
CASSLSTGSDGYTF
>13|TRBV2|TRBJ2-3|-|-
TGTGCCAGCAGTGAACTGATCACAGATACGCAGTATTTT
CASSELITDTQYF
>12|TRBV11-2|TRBJ2-2|-|-
TGTGCCAGCAGCTTATCCCCCGGGGAGCTGTTTTTT
CASSLSPGELFF
>14|TRBV10-3|TRBJ2-2|-|-
TGTGCCACCCGAGGACTTTCGAACACCGGGGAGCTGTTTTTT
CATRGLSNTGELFF
>14|TRBV29-1|TRBJ2-5|few|-
TGCAGCGTTGTCTATACTGGGCTGTGGGAGACCCAGTACTTC
CSVVYTGLWETQYF
>13|TRBV9|TRBJ2-7|-|-
TGTGCCAGCAGCCCCCCAGGAGGGGGCGAGCAGTACTTC
CASSPPGGGEQYF
>12|TRBV12-5|TRBJ2-1|once|-
TGTGCTAGTGAAGGGGCCTACAATGAGCAGTTCTTC
CASEGAYNEQFF
>17|TRBV9|TRBJ2-2|-|TRBD2
TGTGCCAGCAGCGTAAGGGATCTAGCGGTCAACACCGGGGAGCTGTTTTTT
CASSVRDLAVNTGELFF
>16|TRBV18|TRBJ1-5|-|TRBD1
TGTGCCAGCTCACCCCCGACAGGGCGGGCCAATCAGCCCCAGCATTTT
CASSPPTGRANQPQHF
>15|TRBV18|TRBJ2-7|-|TRBD2
TGTGCCAGCTCACCAGGACTAGCGGGAGGCTACGAGCAGTACTTC
CASSPGLAGGYEQYF
>14|TRBV9|TRBJ1-2|-|TRBD1
TGTGCCAGCAGCCGACAGGGAATTAGATATGGCTACACCTTC
CASSRQGIRYGYTF
>15|TRBV7-3|TRBJ2-7|-|TRBD2
TGTGCCAGCAGCTTATCGGCGGGAGTCTCCTACGAGCAGTACTTC
CASSLSAGVSYEQYF
>17|TRBV11-2|TRBJ2-3|-|-
TGTGCCAGCAGGAGAAACCGGGACATCGGGAGCACAGATACGCAGTATTTT
CASRRNRDIGSTDTQYF
>12|TRBV28|TRBJ2-7|-|-
TGTGCCAGCAGTTTAATGGGTTACGAGCAGTACTTC
CASSLMGYEQYF
>13|TRBV7-9|TRBJ2-2|-|-
TGTGCCAGCAGCTCCCGGTGGGCCGGGGAGCTGTTTTTT
CASSSRWAGELFF
>13|TRBV29-1|TRBJ1-1|once|-
TGCAGCGTACGGACAGACAGGAACACTGAAGCTTTCTTT
CSVRTDRNTEAFF
>13|TRBV11-2|TRBJ2-5|-|-
TGTGCCAGCAGCTTATCGGGACCGGAGACCCAGTACTTC
CASSLSGPETQYF
>16|TRBV5-4|TRBJ1-6|-|TRBD1
TGTGCCAGCAGCCTAGGGACAGGTGATTATAATTCACCCCTCCACTTT
CASSLGTGDYNSPLHF
>15|TRBV4-1|TRBJ1-4|-|TRBD1
TGCGCCAGCAGCCAAGGCCGGACAGGTCGGGAAAAACTGTTTTTT
CASSQGRTGREKLFF
>19|TRBV12-5|TRBJ2-1|-|-
TGTGCTAGTGGTCCGTACAGGGATCTAGCGGAACTTCCCTACAATGAGCAGTTCTTC
CASGPYRDLAELPYNEQFF
>16|TRBV10-3|TRBJ2-1|-|TRBD2
TGTGCCATCAGTGCTGGCGGGAGGGCTCGGTACAATGAGCAGTTCTTC
CAISAGGRARYNEQFF
>15|TRBV29-1|TRBJ2-6|once|-
TGCAGCGCTCTCACAGGGACCTCTGGGGCCAACGTCCTGACTTTC
CSALTGTSGANVLTF
>14|TRBV13|TRBJ2-1|-|TRBD2
TGTGCCAGCCCCACTAGCGGGAGAGACAATGAGCAGTTCTTC
CASPTSGRDNEQFF